Detailed here is one T cell receptor (beta chain). The data originate from a study of shared clonotypes between healthy human individuals. Generated by immunoSEQ multiplex PCR, the TCRdb table keeps only in-frame clones and is missing some. The sample lists 2 million or so clones, about 95% seen once, with around 1.1% in the top ten. Naive CD8 cells lacked CD45RO, underwent positive selection for CCR7 and left out terminally differentiated effector memory CD45RA+ cells. The CDR3 has 16 amino acids. Trimming took off 5 bases at V and 9 bases at J, with 26 bases between the two ends. Germline CDR1 is SEHNR and CDR2 is FQNEAQ (reference sequence).

J is TRBJ2-7 and V is TRBV7-9; D may match TRBD1 or TRBD2 (5 bases each). The sample taken for sequencing was naive CD8+ T cells sorted from blood. This receptor was identified in a man between 18 and 35 years old in good health. The chain's CDR3 is CASSPTGRDAGVVQYF. The CDR3 DNA reads TGTGCCAGCAGCCCTACGGGTAGGGACGCCGGGGTTGTGCAGTACTTC.